Following are 17 T cell receptor beta chains from one sample sequenced in a study of blood T cell repertoires in COVID-19. Sequencing used immunoSEQ multiplex PCR; TCRdb keeps in-frame clones, though not all of them. This sample yields tens of thousands of clones, of which 90% are seen a single time; roughly 3.9% belongs to the top ten. Sequenced material: peripheral blood. These receptors came from a man aged 45-65 years with acute or convalescent COVID-19.

Turning to this clone: The same CDR3 also results from other DNA sequences found in this sample. The chain is built from TRBV12-3 or TRBV12-4 and TRBJ1-2; D unresolved. The CDR3 has 12 amino acids. The germline V and J ends were trimmed by 6 bases and 1 base, with 6 bases remaining between them. The CDR3 region is CASSYSNYGYTF. The CDR3 coding sequence is TGTGCCAGCAGCTACAGTAACTATGGCTACACCTTC.

The chain combines TRBV12-5 with TRBJ2-4; D gene uncertain. V lost 0 bases and J 1 base, leaving 16 bases between the germline ends. The CDR3 totals 18 residues. Germline CDR1 reads LGHNT; CDR2 reads FRNRAP. In DNA form, the CDR3 reads TGTGCTAGTGGTTTGGTAGTGGGCCCTGATGCGGCCAAAAACATTCAGTACTTC. The encoded protein is CASGLVVGPDAAKNIQYF.

The genes are TRBV6-5 and TRBJ2-7; the D gene is possibly TRBD1 (6 bases). V shed 6 bases and J shed 2 bases, with 14 bases lying between them. From germline, CDR1 is MNHEY and CDR2 SVGAGI. The CDR3 runs 14 residues. CDR3 coding DNA: TGTGCCAGCAGGGACAACAGGGCCACCTACGAGCAGTACTTC. It encodes CASRDNRATYEQYF.

The chain has TRBV19 and TRBJ2-7, with 7 bases lining up with TRBD2. The germline gives CDR1 LNHDA, CDR2 SQIVND (reference sequence). V lost 6 bases and J lost 2; bases outside the gene matches: 4. CDR3 length: 13 residues. CDR3 in amino acids: CASRASGTYEQYF. DNA for the CDR3: TGTGCCAGTAGGGCTAGCGGAACCTACGAGCAGTACTTC.

J is TRBJ2-7 and V is TRBV19; TRBD1 matches 8 bases. Trimming cost V 5 bases and J 0 bases; bases outside gene matches: 6. Germline CDR1 and CDR2: LNHDA and SQIVND (reference sequence). The CDR3 is 15 residues long. The DNA for the CDR3 is TGTGCCAGTAGTTTCTGGACAGGGAGCTCCTACGAGCAGTACTTC. Amino acids: CASSFWTGSSYEQYF. Drawing the rest from reference TRBV19 and TRBJ2-7, the complete variable domain is DGGITQSPKYLFRKEGQNVTLSCEQNLNHDAMYWYRQDPGQGLRLIYYSQIVNDFQKGDIAEGYSVSREKKESFPLTVTSAQKNPTAFYLCASSFWTGSSYEQYFGPGTRLTVT.

The chain has TRBV12-5 and TRBJ1-5; 8 bases agree with TRBD1. The CDR3 loop spans 17 amino acids. Germline lookup yields CDR1 LGHNT and CDR2 FRNRAP. The junction had 8 bases not matched to a gene; V was cut back by 0 bases and J by 4 bases. The CDR3 sequence: CASGLVPTGDMNQPQHF. The DNA for the CDR3 is TGTGCTAGTGGTTTGGTTCCGACAGGGGATATGAATCAGCCCCAGCATTTT.

The sample holds one count of this clone. CDR3 in amino acids: CASSSVLASYEQYF. CDR3 nucleotides: TGTGCCAGCAGCTCCGTTCTAGCCTCCTACGAGCAGTACTTC. V gene TRBV5-4 combines with J gene TRBJ2-7; TRBD2 is a possible D gene (5 bases). The CDR3 length is 14 residues. CDR1 is SGHNT, CDR2 YYREEE, per germline (reference sequence). Trimming took 3 bases from V and 0 from J, leaving 10 bases between them.

V is TRBV15 and J is TRBJ2-1, with TRBD2 as a possible D gene (6 bases). There are 15 residues in the CDR3. CDR1 is LNHNV, CDR2 YYDKDF, per germline (reference sequence). V shed 4 bases and J shed 3 bases, with 13 bases lying between them. DNA of the CDR3: TGTGCCACCAGCAAGAGTGGCGGGATCTACAATGAGCAGTTCTTC. Its translation is CATSKSGGIYNEQFF.

The V gene is TRBV6-5, the J gene TRBJ1-1, with a weak D call TRBD1 (6 bases). V was trimmed by 8 bases and J by 4 bases, leaving 11 bases between them. The CDR3 has 12 amino acids. Germline CDR1 MNHEY, CDR2 SVGAGI. CDR3 in amino acids: CASRGGGTEAFF. CDR3 DNA sequence: TGTGCCAGCCGAGGGGGTGGCACTGAAGCTTTCTTT.

The chain couples TRBV4-2 to TRBJ2-6, with 12 bases identical to TRBD1. The CDR3 sequence is 19 residues long. The V gene's germline CDR1 is LGHNA and CDR2 YNFKEQ. V was clipped by 1 base and J by 4 bases; unmatched bases: 8. The CDR3 DNA follows: TGTGCCAGCAGCCAAGGGCCGGGACAGGGGGCGTTCGGGGCCAACGTCCTGACTTTC. Encoded protein: CASSQGPGQGAFGANVLTF.

In DNA form, the CDR3 reads TGTGCCATCTACCAGACTCAGGGGGCGCCTGGAAACACCATATATTTT. Its translation is CAIYQTQGAPGNTIYF. This chain links TRBV3-1 (or the pseudogene TRBV3-2) with TRBJ1-3; 8 nucleotides line up with TRBD1. V was pared by 10 bases and J by 2 bases, with 13 bases of the junction left unmatched. CDR1 and CDR2 from the germline V gene are LGHDT and YNNKEL (reference sequence). CDR3 size: 16 residues.

The chain has TRBV27 and TRBJ2-2, with 7 nucleotides matching TRBD2. The CDR3 is made up of 21 amino acids. The V gene end was trimmed by 5 bases and the J gene end by 0 bases; junction bases not matched to a gene: 21. CDR1 MNHEY and CDR2 SMNVEV come from the germline V gene (reference sequence). The CDR3 bases are TGTGCCAGCAGTCCCCCAAGGGCGGGAGATCCCATATTTGCGAACACCGGGGAGCTGTTTTTT. Translation gives CASSPPRAGDPIFANTGELFF.

The chain links TRBV11-2 to TRBJ2-7, with 8 positions matching TRBD1. V lost 5 bases to trimming and J lost 3 bases; unmatched junction nucleotides: 12. The germline CDR1 and CDR2 sequences are SGHAT and FQNNGV. The CDR3 extends over 16 amino acids. CDR3 amino acids: CASSPRTGIDLYEQYF. The CDR3 DNA sequence: TGTGCCAGCAGCCCGAGGACAGGGATCGATCTCTACGAGCAGTACTTC.

The chain employs TRBV30 and TRBJ1-1; 7 nucleotides line up with TRBD1. The J segment lost 8 bases and the V segment lost 4 bases, leaving 13 bases of the junction unmatched. The CDR3 is 14 residues long. Germline V CDR1 and CDR2: GTSNPN, SVGIG (reference sequence). The CDR3 sequence is CAWKSGQLSTEAFF. DNA for the CDR3: TGTGCCTGGAAATCGGGACAGTTGTCGACCGAAGCTTTCTTT.

The V gene is TRBV7-2, the J gene TRBJ1-2; TRBD1 matches at 7 bases. V dropped 5 bases and J dropped 4; count of bases not matched to a gene: 4. This CDR3 spans 13 amino acids. Per the germline V gene, CDR1 is SGHTA and CDR2 is FQGNSA. The CDR3 here is CASSIGTAYGYTF. DNA of the CDR3: TGTGCCAGCAGCATAGGGACAGCCTATGGCTACACCTTC.

This chain connects TRBV7-6 to TRBJ2-7; perhaps TRBD2 as D (7 bases). This CDR3 contains 15 residues. Between the trimmed V and J ends, which lost 1 base and 5 bases, there was a span of 15 bases. CDR1 and CDR2 from the germline V gene are SGHVS and FNYEAQ. CDR3 nucleotide sequence: TGTGCCAGCAGCTTAGTTGAGTCGGGGGGCCACGAGCAGTACTTC. It yields the protein CASSLVESGGHEQYF. The entire variable domain, with the rest obtained from reference TRBV7-6 and TRBJ2-7, is as follows: GAGVSQSPRYKVTKRGQDVALRCDPISGHVSLYWYRQALGQGPEFLTYFNYEAQQDKSGLPNDRFSAERPEGSISTLTIQRTEQRDSAMYRCASSLVESGGHEQYFGPGTRLTVT.

The rearrangement joins TRBV10-1 to TRBJ1-1, with D possibly matching TRBD1 (5 bases). Trimming stripped 4 bases from V and 3 bases from J, with 12 bases between. CDR3 length: 14 amino acids. Looked up from germline, CDR1 is WNHNN and CDR2 is SYGVQD (reference sequence). The CDR3 loop reads CASSVREGDTEAFF. The CDR3 bases are TGCGCCAGCAGTGTCAGGGAAGGGGACACTGAAGCTTTCTTT.